The rows below give T cell receptor beta chains drawn from one sample of a study of CD8 T cells in ankylosing spondylitis. TCRdb analysed the 5' RACE reads with MiXCR anew, one entry per CDR3 protein. Counted here are 400,000 to 450,000 distinct CDR3 sequences, 17% occurring once; the ten biggest clones make up 0.85% to 1.3%. The specimen was blood, either unsorted or a sorted T cell fraction (not recorded which). The receptor source for this set is a male donor with ankylosing spondylitis. CDR3s include the opening cysteine and the closing phenylalanine or tryptophan. A D gene is named only where the DNA matches it firmly. Clone size is stated in some rows and not others, as once, few, many or a class when expanded.

j_call	d_call	clone_size	v_call	cdr3_aa	cdr3_nt
TRBJ2-1	NA	few	TRBV7-9	CASRLRESYNEQFF	TGTGCCAGCAGGCTCCGGGAATCCTACAATGAGCAGTTCTTC
TRBJ2-1	TRBD2	NA	TRBV20-1	CSASATTSGSYNEQFF	TGCAGTGCTAGTGCCACGACTAGCGGGAGTTACAATGAGCAGTTCTTC
TRBJ1-5	NA	NA	TRBV29-1	CSVVVDSGNQPQHF	TGCAGCGTTGTAGTCGACAGCGGAAATCAGCCCCAGCATTTT
TRBJ2-7	NA	few	TRBV2	CASSGPRQNYEQYF	TGTGCCAGCAGTGGTCCGCGGCAGAACTACGAGCAGTACTTC
TRBJ1-4	TRBD1	NA	TRBV20-1	CSAQLSHATGTFNEKLFF	TGCAGTGCTCAACTATCCCACGCGACAGGGACATTTAATGAAAAACTGTTTTTT
TRBJ2-7	NA	NA	TRBV6-6	CASWGTYEQYF	TGTGCCAGCTGGGGAACCTACGAGCAGTACTTC
TRBJ2-1	TRBD2	NA	TRBV20-1	CSARGTSGRKSLSRGEQFF	TGCAGTGCTAGGGGCACTAGCGGGAGAAAATCCTTATCTCGGGGTGAGCAGTTCTTC
TRBJ2-2	NA	NA	TRBV12-3/TRBV12-4	CASRGPNTGELFF	TGTGCCAGCAGGGGACCGAACACCGGGGAGCTGTTTTTT
TRBJ1-5	NA	few	TRBV14	CASSQALMEPQHF	TGTGCCAGCAGCCAAGCCCTGATGGAGCCCCAGCATTTT
TRBJ2-7	NA	few	TRBV29-1	CSAGWVQYF	TGCAGCGCCGGCTGGGTACAGTACTTC
TRBJ2-7	TRBD1	NA	TRBV6-1	CASSRQGPHSYEQYF	TGTGCCAGCAGCCGACAGGGGCCCCACTCCTACGAGCAGTACTTC
TRBJ1-1	TRBD1	few	TRBV3-1	CASSPPTGASTEAFF	TGTGCCAGCAGCCCTCCGACAGGGGCGAGCACTGAAGCTTTCTTT
TRBJ2-1	NA	few	TRBV5-8	CASSSALPRYNEQFF	TGTGCCAGCAGTTCGGCACTACCAAGGTACAATGAGCAGTTCTTC
TRBJ2-3	NA	NA	TRBV25-1	CASSRDPADTQYF	TGTGCCAGCAGCAGGGACCCCGCAGATACGCAGTATTTT
TRBJ1-5	TRBD1	few	TRBV6-1	CASGTGEGQPQHF	TGTGCCAGCGGGACAGGGGAGGGTCAGCCCCAGCATTTT
TRBJ1-2	TRBD1	NA	TRBV20-1	CGKQGASGYTF	TGCGGCAAACAGGGGGCAAGTGGCTACACCTTC
TRBJ1-2	NA	NA	TRBV24-1	CATSDTVRRYGYTF	TGTGCCACCAGTGATACCGTCCGAAGATATGGCTACACCTTC
TRBJ2-4	NA	NA	TRBV3-1	CASSQDTRGGNIQYF	TGTGCCAGCAGCCAAGATACGAGGGGAGGAAACATTCAGTACTTC
TRBJ1-3	NA	NA	TRBV29-1	CSAKQASSGNTIYF	TGCAGCGCGAAACAGGCTTCCTCTGGAAACACCATATATTTT
TRBJ1-2	NA	few	TRBV7-9	CASSYREGGYTF	TGTGCCAGCAGCTACCGGGAAGGAGGCTACACCTTC
TRBJ2-7	TRBD1	NA	TRBV12-3/TRBV12-4	CASSSRTGSLEQYF	TGTGCCAGCAGTTCCCGGACAGGCTCCCTCGAGCAGTACTTC
TRBJ1-6	TRBD1	NA	TRBV18	CASSPGTGSNSPLHF	TGTGCCAGCTCACCTGGGACAGGGTCTAATTCACCCCTCCACTTT
TRBJ2-3	TRBD2	NA	TRBV20-1	CSAPGGLLAGDSTDTQYF	TGCAGTGCGCCCGGGGGCCTCCTAGCGGGGGATAGCACAGATACGCAGTATTTT
TRBJ2-2	TRBD2	NA	TRBV20-1	CSARVAGGRFTGELFF	TGCAGTGCTAGGGTAGCGGGGGGGCGTTTCACCGGGGAGCTGTTTTTT
TRBJ2-5	NA	NA	TRBV5-1	CASSLVPAQETQYF	TGCGCCAGCAGCTTGGTCCCAGCTCAAGAGACCCAGTACTTC
TRBJ1-2	NA	NA	TRBV27	CASSPRMAGANYGYTF	TGTGCCAGCAGTCCCCGCATGGCAGGGGCCAACTATGGCTACACCTTC
TRBJ2-7	NA	NA	TRBV18	CASSGYADSTYEQYF	TGTGCCAGTTCAGGCTATGCCGACAGCACCTACGAGCAGTACTTC
TRBJ1-5	NA	NA	TRBV6-2/TRBV6-3	CASSAHINNQPQHF	TGTGCCAGCAGTGCCCATATTAACAATCAGCCCCAGCATTTT
TRBJ2-3	NA	NA	TRBV2	CASSASDSPWSTQYF	TGTGCCAGCAGTGCAAGTGACTCCCCGTGGAGTACGCAGTATTTT
TRBJ1-1	TRBD1	few	TRBV5-1	CASSPRWDRGNTEAFF	TGCGCCAGCAGCCCCCGGTGGGACAGGGGAAACACTGAAGCTTTCTTT
TRBJ2-7	TRBD1	few	TRBV28	CASRTSGQGLTYEQYF	TGTGCCAGCAGGACATCTGGACAGGGGCTTACCTACGAGCAGTACTTC
TRBJ2-3	TRBD2	NA	TRBV11-2	CASTPKYGLAGGADTQYF	TGTGCCAGCACCCCGAAATATGGACTAGCGGGGGGTGCAGATACGCAGTATTTT
TRBJ2-3	NA	few	TRBV12-3/TRBV12-4	CASSPARQGDTQYF	TGTGCCAGCAGTCCCGCCAGGCAGGGCGATACGCAGTATTTT
TRBJ2-7	TRBD2	many	TRBV4-1	CASSQDPGLNEVYEQYF	TGCGCCAGCAGCCAAGACCCGGGACTAAATGAGGTGTACGAGCAGTACTTC
TRBJ2-2	NA	few	TRBV11-2	CASSLAPAGYTGELFF	TGTGCCAGCAGCTTAGCCCCCGCGGGGTACACCGGGGAGCTGTTTTTT
TRBJ2-1	TRBD2	NA	TRBV10-2	CASIPTSGGGNEQFF	TGCGCCAGCATCCCGACTAGCGGGGGCGGGAATGAGCAGTTCTTC
TRBJ2-7	TRBD1	NA	TRBV11-3	CASSLGRAGGVGLLSKPYEQYF	TGTGCCAGCAGCTTAGGAAGGGCAGGGGGCGTAGGCCTCCTCTCGAAACCCTACGAGCAGTACTTC
TRBJ2-1	NA	many	TRBV2	CASSEGINEQFF	TGTGCCAGCAGTGAGGGTATCAATGAGCAGTTCTTC
TRBJ1-2	NA	NA	TRBV7-9	CASSLVFSEVAF	TGTGCCAGCAGCTTAGTTTTCTCGGAGGTCGCCTTC
TRBJ2-3	NA	many	TRBV29-1	CSGGGRTDTQYF	TGCAGCGGAGGTGGTCGGACAGATACGCAGTATTTT